This section outlines one T cell receptor (beta chain) sequence together with its context. Its antigen remains unknown. The data stem from a study of cytomegalovirus exposure and HLA in healthy donors. Study results and limitations: Judged likely to be a sequencing artifact was a cluster of highly shared sequence variants. A later analysis found TCR association rates differed by HLA locus, highest for DRB1 and lowest for HLA-C.

Primers included in the PCR were 60 Vbeta and 13 Jbeta primers. Profiled with immunoSEQ multiplex PCR; TCRdb holds only in-frame clones, not every one. The sample has roughly 150,000 clones; about 88% are singletons. The CDR3 spans 14 residues. Germline CDR1 and CDR2: SGHTA and FQGTGA. Deletions cut 3 bases from V and 4 bases from J, with 9 bases between. The receptor's source is a man in his thirties or forties in good health and CMV-seropositive. The material sequenced was PBMCs. The chain carries TRBV7-3 and TRBJ2-2; a weak D match, TRBD1 (5 bases). The chain's CDR3 is CASSFGASTGELFF. The CDR3 DNA reads TGTGCCAGCAGCTTTGGGGCTAGCACCGGGGAGCTGTTTTTT.